This T cell receptor (beta chain) was recovered during a study of response to subunit inactivated influenza vaccine. V was cut by 2 bases and J by 4 bases, with 11 bases left in between. This CDR3 is built from 15 residues. Per germline, CDR1 MDHEN and CDR2 SYDVKM. One entry per CDR3 protein, called by TCRdb with MiXCR from the RT-PCR reads. The profile shows 150,000 to 200,000 distinct CDR3 sequences, about an eighth of them singletons. The same sample was also studied in work on T cells expressing NK-cell markers. As reported in that work: In generating TCR beta cDNA, 5'RACE template switching with UMIs was used. Researchers got TCR beta repertoires out of sorted CD3+CD56+NKG2C+, CD3+CD56+NKG2C- and CD3+CD56-NKG2C+ T cells.

The source material was CD8+ T cells sorted from PBMCs, sampled 11 to 12 days after vaccination. This sequence originates from a man aged 50 to 59 who received an inactivated influenza vaccine. The genes are TRBV28 and TRBJ2-2; maybe TRBD2 (5 bases). In DNA form, the CDR3 reads TGTGCCAGCAGTTTAATCCGGGGAGCCACCGGGGAGCTGTTTTTT. Its translation is CASSLIRGATGELFF.